Below are 22 T cell receptor beta chains sequenced from a single sample in a study of low-dose radiotherapy and immunotherapy resistance in tumors. With TRAV- and TRBV-specific primers, first-strand cDNA was made, covering the alpha and beta chains. TCRs were put through around 20 PCR cycles of amplification with Phusion. A constant-region primer and the V-primer adapter served as the primer pair. From the reads, TCRdb called clonotypes with MiXCR, one entry per CDR3 protein. The data contain 85,000 to 95,000 distinct CDR3 sequences, 9.4% of them singletons. Sample time point: before trial treatment. Sequenced here: PBMCs, sampled before treatment. The origin of the receptors is a male donor with prostate cancer.

Ten or more counts support this clonotype. The chain uses TRBV7-2 and TRBJ2-7; 8 bases agree with TRBD1. The ends lost 7 bases at V and 5 bases at J; junction bases unmatched: 10. The CDR3 totals 14 residues. CDR1 and CDR2 (germline): SGHTA, FQGNSA. This chain's CDR3 is CASTQGAGRNEQYF. The CDR3 DNA reads as TGTGCCAGCACGCAGGGGGCAGGGCGAAACGAGCAGTACTTC.

This clonotype was detected ten times or more. The chain links TRBV12-3 or TRBV12-4 to TRBJ2-1; D uncertain. The germline V and J ends were trimmed by 1 base and 6 bases, with 4 bases remaining between them. The CDR3 totals 12 residues. The CDR3, as DNA: TGTGCCAGCAGTTTAGGGTTCAATGAGCAGTTCTTC. Amino acids: CASSLGFNEQFF.

This clonotype was picked up many times. The chain combines TRBV11-2 with TRBJ2-5; D possibly uses TRBD1 or TRBD2 (5 bases each). Between the trimmed V and J ends, which lost 6 bases and 4 bases, there was a span of 12 bases. The CDR3 loop spans 13 amino acids. The germline V gene encodes CDR1 SGHAT and CDR2 FQNNGV. CDR3 residues: CASRPLGRETQYF. The CDR3 nucleotides read TGTGCCAGCAGGCCGCTGGGACGAGAGACCCAGTACTTC.

Concerning this clonotype: A far more abundant clone sits one base away, making this likely a read error. V is TRBV5-6 and J is TRBJ2-5, with D possibly being TRBD1 (6 bases). CDR3 length: 15 residues. V dropped 4 bases and J dropped 5 bases, with 18 bases sitting between them. CDR1 is SGHDT, CDR2 YYEEEE, per germline. CDR3 nucleotide sequence: TGTGCCAGCAGCGATCAGGTACAGGGAAGGGAGACCCAGTACTTC. This codes for CASSDQVQGRETQYF.

This clonotype has ten or more counts. The chain recombines TRBV6-1 with TRBJ2-1; 8 nucleotides agree with TRBD2. J gave up 10 bases and V 5 bases, and 7 bases lay outside the gene matches. Germline loops: CDR1 MNHNS, CDR2 SASEGT. The CDR3 has 13 residues. CDR3 DNA: TGTGCCAGCAGTTTGACTAGCGAGGACGAGCAGTTCTTC. Amino acids: CASSLTSEDEQFF.

In this sample, this clonotype turned up many times. The gene calls are TRBV2 and TRBJ2-1; TRBD2 matches at 8 bases. CDR3 length: 16 amino acids. Trimming took 5 bases from V and 8 from J; bases not matched to a gene: 14. CDR1 and CDR2 from the germline V gene are SNHLY and FYNNEI. CDR3 sequence reads: CASSSGERGGMDEQFF. DNA for the CDR3: TGTGCCAGCAGTTCCGGCGAACGGGGGGGGATGGATGAGCAGTTCTTC.

This clonotype occurred many times. The chain links TRBV12-3 or TRBV12-4 to TRBJ2-2; the D gene is possibly TRBD1 (6 bases). The V end lost 4 bases, the J end lost 3 bases, and 12 bases lay between the germline ends. This CDR3 comprises 15 residues. Here the CDR3 DNA reads TGTGCCAGCAGTTCCCGACAGGTCTACACCGGGGAGCTGTTTTTT. Translating it yields CASSSRQVYTGELFF.

This chain joins TRBV5-1 and TRBJ2-1; TRBD2 might be the D (6 bases). V lost 6 bases, J lost 7 bases, and 17 bases lay in between. This CDR3 region has 14 residues. Looked up from germline, CDR1 is SGHRS and CDR2 is YFSETQ. DNA for the CDR3: TGCGCCAGCATCAAGGAGGGGTGGGGGAATGAGCAGTTCTTC. Translation: CASIKEGWGNEQFF. The full variable domain, its missing parts supplied by reference TRBV5-1 and TRBJ2-1, is KAGVTQTPRYLIKTRGQQVTLSCSPISGHRSVSWYQQTPGQGLQFLFEYFSETQRNKGNFPGRFSGRQFSNSRSEMNVSTLELGDSALYLCASIKEGWGNEQFFGPGTRLTVL.

This clonotype was seen ten or more times. The chain is built from TRBV7-2 and TRBJ2-7; TRBD1 agrees at 8 bases. The junction had 17 bases not matched to a gene; V was cut back by 4 bases and J by 0 bases. CDR3 size: 19 residues. Germline-derived CDR1 and CDR2 are SGHTA and FQGNSA. The CDR3 is CASSWPGQASDSSSYEQYF. CDR3 DNA sequence: TGTGCCAGCAGCTGGCCGGGACAGGCCTCAGACTCGAGCTCCTACGAGCAGTACTTC.

This clonotype was found many times. The rearrangement links TRBV29-1 to TRBJ2-2; D unclear. Between the trimmed V and J ends, which lost 5 bases and 4 bases, there was a span of 8 bases. The CDR3 spans 12 residues. The germline V gene has CDR1 SQVTM and CDR2 ANQGSEA. DNA for the CDR3: TGCAGCGTTTTTCGGTTCACCGGGGAGCTGTTTTTT. The encoded protein is CSVFRFTGELFF.

This clonotype has a count of ten or more. This chain uses TRBV18 with TRBJ2-1, with 10 bases identical to TRBD2. This CDR3 spans 18 amino acids. CDR1 and CDR2 from the germline V gene are KGHSH and LQKENI. Losses at the gene ends were 2 bases for V and 3 bases for J; bases not matched to a gene: 10. CDR3 region: CASSPGGAGGPFYNEQFF. CDR3 in DNA: TGTGCCAGCTCACCAGGGGGAGCGGGAGGGCCATTCTACAATGAGCAGTTCTTC.

This clonotype was counted at least ten times. This rearrangement joins TRBV4-2 to TRBJ1-4, with D possibly being TRBD1 (6 bases). CDR3 length: 16 residues. Looked up from germline, CDR1 is LGHNA and CDR2 is YNFKEQ. V dropped 4 bases and J dropped 3 bases, with 15 bases sitting between them. CDR3 in amino acids: CASSRKSRGSNEKLFF. CDR3 coding DNA: TGTGCCAGCAGCCGGAAATCCAGGGGATCTAATGAAAAACTGTTTTTT.

This clonotype has at least ten counts. This rearrangement joins TRBV14 to TRBJ1-2; D gene unclear. Germline values: CDR1 SGHDN, CDR2 FVKESK. Trimming pared 2 bases from V and 7 bases from J, leaving 8 bases between. CDR3 length: 12 residues. CDR3 in DNA: TGTGCCAGCAGCCAACAAGGGTTTGGCTACACCTTC. Residues: CASSQQGFGYTF.

This clonotype was counted many times. The chain recombines TRBV6-1 with TRBJ2-5; D not resolved. The CDR3 loop spans 13 amino acids. Trimming removed 2 bases from V and 5 bases from J, with 9 bases in between. Germline V gives CDR1 MNHNS, CDR2 SASEGT. The CDR3 bases are TGTGCCAGCAGTGAAAGGGAAAAGGAGACCCAGTACTTC. It yields the protein CASSEREKETQYF.

This clonotype has a count of ten or more. This chain links TRBV6-5 with TRBJ2-5, with D tentatively TRBD2 (5 bases). CDR1 and CDR2 from the germline V gene are MNHEY and SVGAGI. The ends were cut back, 1 base at V and 5 bases at J, with 14 bases in the middle. This CDR3 region has 15 residues. CDR3 protein: CASSYFGDLPETQYF. Here the CDR3 DNA reads TGTGCCAGCAGTTACTTCGGGGATTTACCGGAGACCCAGTACTTC.

This clonotype showed up many times. J is TRBJ2-7 and V is TRBV2; 9 nucleotides line up with TRBD2. This CDR3 spans 14 amino acids. Germline trimming cut 3 bases from V and 4 bases from J; bases unmatched to any gene: 4. The V gene's germline CDR1 is SNHLY and CDR2 FYNNEI. CDR3 coding DNA: TGTGCCAGCAGTGAGCGGAGCGGGAGGTACGAGCAGTACTTC. As protein: CASSERSGRYEQYF.

This sequence joins TRBV5-1 and TRBJ2-1, with D perhaps TRBD1 (5 bases). The CDR3 is 14 amino acids. Trimming pared 7 bases from V and 7 bases from J, leaving 18 bases between. Germline V CDR1 and CDR2: SGHRS, YFSETQ. DNA for the CDR3: TGCGCCAGCGGCTCTGTGTCAGGGCGGAATGAGCAGTTCTTC. Translation: CASGSVSGRNEQFF.

This clonotype was detected ten times or more. The rearrangement uses TRBV19 and TRBJ1-2; 11 nucleotides align to TRBD1. From germline, CDR1 is LNHDA and CDR2 SQIVND (reference sequence). This CDR3 has 15 amino acids. V shed 5 bases and J 4 bases; nucleotides not matched to a gene: 6. The CDR3 region is CASSVAGTGGYGYTF. In DNA, the CDR3 is TGTGCCAGTAGTGTCGCCGGGACAGGGGGCTATGGCTACACCTTC.

The table lists this clonotype with many counts. The chain is built from TRBV7-8 and TRBJ2-3; D may be TRBD2 (5 bases). This CDR3 has 15 residues. Trimming removed 0 bases at V and 1 base at J, with 8 bases between. Per the germline V gene, CDR1 is SGHVS and CDR2 is FQNEAQ. The CDR3 nucleotides are TGTGCCAGCAGCTTAGCGGGAGTCGGCACAGATACGCAGTATTTT. Translation: CASSLAGVGTDTQYF.

This clonotype has at least ten counts. V is TRBV15 and J is TRBJ2-1, with 9 bases lining up with TRBD2. CDR1 is LNHNV, CDR2 YYDKDF, per germline (reference sequence). The J segment lost 13 bases and the V segment lost 3 bases, leaving 10 bases of the junction unmatched. This CDR3 spans 14 amino acids. CDR3 amino acids: CATSSQRGGTSQFF. CDR3 nucleotide sequence: TGTGCCACCAGCAGCCAGAGGGGAGGGACTAGCCAGTTCTTC.

This clonotype came up many times. J is TRBJ2-1 and V is TRBV6-2 or TRBV6-3; a possible D gene is TRBD2 (5 bases). CDR1 is MNHEY and CDR2 is SVGEGT in the germline V gene. CDR3 length equals 15 residues. The V end was cut by 4 bases, the J end by 4 bases, with 14 bases between. CDR3 residues: CASSFSGILYNEQFF. As DNA, the CDR3 is TGTGCCAGCAGTTTCTCCGGGATCCTTTACAATGAGCAGTTCTTC.

This clonotype was recorded at least ten times. The chain employs TRBV28 and TRBJ2-2, with TRBD1 matching over 8 bases. Looked up from germline, CDR1 is MDHEN and CDR2 is SYDVKM. Losses at the gene ends were 7 bases for V and 4 bases for J; bases not matched to a gene: 8. The CDR3 sequence is 15 residues long. This CDR3 reads CASIEAGGVTGELFF. The CDR3 coding sequence is TGTGCCAGCATTGAGGCAGGGGGCGTCACCGGGGAGCTGTTTTTT.